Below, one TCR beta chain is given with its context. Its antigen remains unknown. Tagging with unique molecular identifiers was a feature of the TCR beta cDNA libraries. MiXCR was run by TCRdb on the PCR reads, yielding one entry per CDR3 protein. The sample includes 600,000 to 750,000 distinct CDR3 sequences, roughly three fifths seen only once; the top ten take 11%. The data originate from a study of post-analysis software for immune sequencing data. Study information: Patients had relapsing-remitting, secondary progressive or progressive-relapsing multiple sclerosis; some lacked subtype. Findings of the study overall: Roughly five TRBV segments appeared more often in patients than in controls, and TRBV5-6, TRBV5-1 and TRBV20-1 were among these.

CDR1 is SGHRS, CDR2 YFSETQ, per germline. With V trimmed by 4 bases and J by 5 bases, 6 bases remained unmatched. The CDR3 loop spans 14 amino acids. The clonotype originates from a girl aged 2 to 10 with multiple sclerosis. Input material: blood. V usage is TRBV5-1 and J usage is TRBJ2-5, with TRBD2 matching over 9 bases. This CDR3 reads CASSIEREDETQYF. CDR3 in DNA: TGCGCCAGCAGCATAGAGCGGGAGGACGAGACCCAGTACTTC.